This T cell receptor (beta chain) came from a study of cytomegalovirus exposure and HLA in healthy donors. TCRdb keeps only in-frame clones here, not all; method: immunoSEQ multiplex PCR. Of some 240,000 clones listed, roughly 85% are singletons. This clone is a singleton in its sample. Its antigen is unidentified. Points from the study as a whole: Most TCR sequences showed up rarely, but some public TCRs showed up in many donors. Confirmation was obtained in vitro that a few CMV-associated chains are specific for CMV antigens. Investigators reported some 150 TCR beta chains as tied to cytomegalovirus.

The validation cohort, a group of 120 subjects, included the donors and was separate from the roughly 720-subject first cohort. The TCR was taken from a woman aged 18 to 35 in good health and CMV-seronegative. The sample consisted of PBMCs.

The DNA for the CDR3 is TGCGCCAGCAGTTCGCCCCGGGTTTCCTACGAGCAGTACTTC. Protein product: CASSSPRVSYEQYF. The chain recombines TRBV23-1 with TRBJ2-7, with D unresolved. TRBV23-1 is sorted into the ORF group, with uncertain function. This CDR3 contains 14 residues. V lost 5 bases, J lost 1 base, and 12 bases lay in between.